The next 23 T cell receptor beta chains were all read from a single sample in a study of technical replicates of blood from a few donors. Sequencing used immunoSEQ multiplex PCR; TCRdb keeps in-frame clones, though not all of them. The repertoire holds 55,000 to 60,000 clones, with just over 90% as singletons. Sample: PBMCs. The receptor source for this set is a human donor in good health. Some clones in this sample may be carry-over from other donors' samples.

The J gene is TRBJ2-2, the V gene TRBV5-6; 7 nucleotides align to TRBD1. The CDR3 is 14 amino acids. The V and J ends lost 2 bases and 3 bases, in that order; junction bases with no gene match: 1. Germline V gene lookup returns CDR1 SGHDT and CDR2 YYEEEE. The CDR3 loop reads CASSLRGHTGELFF. In nucleotides, the CDR3 is TGTGCCAGCAGCTTAAGGGGGCACACCGGGGAGCTGTTTTTT.

This clone was picked up one time. J is TRBJ2-3 and V is TRBV7-2; D unresolved. The length of the CDR3 is 12 residues. Germline CDR1 SGHTA, CDR2 FQGNSA. The ends were cut back, 5 bases at V and 6 bases at J, with 9 bases in the middle. The CDR3 is CASSPTRDTQYF. CDR3 DNA: TGTGCCAGCAGCCCAACGAGGGATACGCAGTATTTT.

The chain joins TRBV4-2 to TRBJ1-4; 12 bases agree with TRBD1. V shed 1 base and J 7 bases; nucleotides not matched to a gene: 4. CDR1 is LGHNA, CDR2 YNFKEQ, per germline. There are 16 residues in the CDR3. This CDR3 is CASSQVGGQGAEKLFF. The CDR3 nucleotides are TGTGCCAGCAGCCAAGTGGGGGGACAGGGGGCTGAAAAACTGTTTTTT.

The rearrangement uses TRBV7-9 and TRBJ2-7; D call uncertain. Deletions cut 1 base from V and 6 bases from J, with 7 bases between. CDR1 is SEHNR, CDR2 FQNEAQ, per germline (reference sequence). This CDR3 has 12 amino acids. The CDR3 here is CASSLVRSEQYF. The CDR3 coding sequence is TGTGCCAGCAGCTTAGTCCGGTCCGAGCAGTACTTC. Combining the CDR3 with reference TRBV7-9 and TRBJ2-7 gives the whole variable domain DTGVSQNPRHKITKRGQNVTFRCDPISEHNRLYWYRQTLGQGPEFLTYFQNEAQLEKSRLLSDRFSAERPKGSFSTLEIQRTEQGDSAMYLCASSLVRSEQYFGPGTRLTVT.

The genes are TRBV7-9 and TRBJ1-1; perhaps TRBD1 as D (6 bases). The V end was cut by 2 bases, the J end by 7 bases, with 11 bases between. This CDR3 has 13 amino acids. CDR1 and CDR2 (germline): SEHNR, FQNEAQ (reference sequence). CDR3 in amino acids: CASSLTGFGEAFF. The CDR3 DNA reads TGTGCCAGCAGCTTAACAGGGTTCGGTGAAGCTTTCTTT.

The CDR3 loop is CASSDLYEQYF. CDR3 DNA: TGTGCCAGCAGTGACCTTTACGAGCAGTACTTC. The chain joins TRBV25-1 to TRBJ2-7; D gene ambiguous. CDR1 MGHDK and CDR2 SYGVNS come from the germline V gene. CDR3 size: 11 residues. V lost 3 bases to trimming and J lost 4 bases, with 4 bases between them.

The chain couples TRBV2 to TRBJ1-2, with 8 positions matching TRBD1. Per the germline V gene, CDR1 is SNHLY and CDR2 is FYNNEI. Unmatched junction bases numbered 6, after V lost 4 bases and J lost 5 bases. This CDR3 spans 14 amino acids. The CDR3 sequence: CASSGDRGPYGYTF. The CDR3 nucleotides read TGTGCCAGCAGTGGAGACAGGGGACCTTATGGCTACACCTTC.

V usage is TRBV5-1 and J usage is TRBJ2-7; 8 nucleotides match TRBD2. The J segment lost 5 bases and the V segment lost 6 bases, leaving 10 bases of the junction unmatched. The CDR3 is 14 amino acids. The germline gives CDR1 SGHRS, CDR2 YFSETQ. CDR3 amino acids: CASTISGGIHEQYF. The CDR3 nucleotides are TGCGCCAGCACGATCTCGGGGGGGATCCACGAGCAGTACTTC.

This chain joins TRBV9 and TRBJ2-2; D is unresolved. Trimming pared 4 bases from V and 1 base from J, leaving 8 bases between. Germline assignment: CDR1 SGDLS and CDR2 YYNGEE. This CDR3 contains 14 residues. The CDR3 nucleotides are TGTGCCAGCAGCTCCCGTTTGAACACCGGGGAGCTGTTTTTT. It specifies CASSSRLNTGELFF.

This chain uses TRBV21-1 with TRBJ2-7; the DNA was not used to check the table's D call, TRBD2. TRBV21-1 is noted as a pseudogene. The CDR3 has 18 residues. CDR3 sequence (DNA): TGTGCCAGCGGTCCTACCCGGGCGGGGGGGGAGAACTATAACGAGCAGTACTTC. Residues: CASGPTRAGGENYNEQYF.

This chain links TRBV19 with TRBJ1-2, with TRBD1 matching over 8 bases. The CDR3 totals 15 residues. Germline V gives CDR1 LNHDA, CDR2 SQIVND (reference sequence). V lost 5 bases to trimming and J lost 1 base; unmatched junction nucleotides: 6. The CDR3 nucleotides are TGTGCCAGTAGTTCAGGCGGACAGGGTAACTATGGCTACACCTTC. Its translation is CASSSGGQGNYGYTF.

This sequence joins TRBV5-3 and TRBJ2-1; D unresolved. TRBV5-3 is labeled an ORF, and its function is uncertain. This CDR3 comprises 14 residues. V lost 7 bases, J lost 10 bases, and 21 bases lay in between. CDR3 sequence reads: CARLPVAPFYEQFF. CDR3 bases: TGTGCCAGACTACCGGTAGCTCCTTTTTACGAGCAGTTCTTC.

The table lists this clone with a count of one. At one of its ends the junction is not consistent with the germline gene, which may arise from a read error. The V call is TRBV7-6, the J call TRBJ2-7; tentatively, D is TRBD1 (6 bases). The germline V gene encodes CDR1 SGHVS and CDR2 FNYEAQ. The CDR3 has 13 amino acids. For the CDR3, the DNA is TGTGCCAGCAGCTTAGCGCCCAGGGGCCCCCTACTTTTC. Translated: CASSLAPRGPLLF.

This chain links TRBV19 with TRBJ2-7; D gene unclear. This CDR3 comprises 12 residues. V lost 5 bases and J 5 bases, leaving 10 bases between the germline ends. Germline CDR1 and CDR2: LNHDA and SQIVND (reference sequence). The chain's CDR3 is CASSSRVDEQYF. CDR3 bases: TGTGCCAGTAGTTCACGGGTGGACGAGCAGTACTTC.

V usage is TRBV15 and J usage is TRBJ1-5, with 7 bases fitting TRBD1. Unmatched junction bases numbered 4, after V lost 1 base and J lost 4 bases. Germline CDR1 and CDR2: LNHNV and YYDKDF (reference sequence). CDR3 size: 15 residues. The CDR3 DNA is TGTGCCACCAGCAGAGGATTACAGGGGAATCAGCCCCAGCATTTT. Translated: CATSRGLQGNQPQHF.

V and J are TRBV12-5 and TRBJ2-3; 9 nucleotides align to TRBD1. The V gene end was trimmed by 7 bases and the J gene end by 6 bases; junction bases not matched to a gene: 8. The germline gives CDR1 LGHNT, CDR2 FRNRAP. The CDR3 is 14 amino acids. The CDR3 spells CASASGTGIDTQYF. In nucleotides, the CDR3 is TGTGCTAGTGCCTCCGGGACAGGGATCGATACGCAGTATTTT.

The CDR3: CASRARQGPDGYTF. The CDR3 nucleotides are TGTGCCAGCAGAGCCCGACAGGGCCCGGATGGCTACACCTTC. This chain connects TRBV25-1 to TRBJ1-2; TRBD1 matches 7 bases. V lost 6 bases to trimming and J lost 6 bases; unmatched junction nucleotides: 10. Germline lookup yields CDR1 MGHDK and CDR2 SYGVNS. The CDR3 runs to 14 residues.

The genes are TRBV4-1 and TRBJ1-1, with D hard to call. Between the trimmed V and J ends, which lost 5 bases and 3 bases, there was a span of 13 bases. The CDR3 loop spans 14 amino acids. The germline V gene has CDR1 MGHRA and CDR2 YSYEKL. The CDR3 bases are TGCGCCAGCAGCGGCCCCTTGAGGGACACTGAAGCTTTCTTT. This gives the protein CASSGPLRDTEAFF.

The gene calls are TRBV4-1 and TRBJ1-2, with D possibly being TRBD1 (6 bases). Trimming removed 4 bases from V and 7 bases from J, with 19 bases in between. The CDR3 consists of 15 residues. Germline CDR1 reads MGHRA; CDR2 reads YSYEKL. CDR3 nucleotide sequence: TGCGCCAGCAGCCTCGGGGGGGCTCCTCGAAGTGGCTACACCTTC. Its protein is CASSLGGAPRSGYTF.

The rearrangement links TRBV5-1 to TRBJ2-7, with a possible D match to TRBD1 (6 bases). Trimming took off 0 bases at V and 3 bases at J, with 16 bases between the two ends. The CDR3 has 16 residues. CDR1 is SGHRS and CDR2 is YFSETQ in the germline V gene. As DNA, the CDR3 is TGCGCCAGCAGCTTGGCCGGGCAGGGGAGTAGCTACGAGCAGTACTTC. Translated: CASSLAGQGSSYEQYF.

The sample holds one count of this clone. Here the CDR3 reads CASSQRRGLSYEQYF. The CDR3, as DNA: TGTGCCAGCAGCCAACGGCGTGGACTCTCCTACGAGCAGTACTTC. The chain has TRBV7-9 and TRBJ2-7; D perhaps matches TRBD2 (5 bases). V was clipped by 5 bases and J by 0 bases, with 14 bases between them. The CDR3 runs to 15 residues. In germline, CDR1 is SEHNR, CDR2 FQNEAQ (reference sequence).

This chain joins TRBV30 and TRBJ1-5, with D tentatively TRBD1 (6 bases). The germline CDR1 and CDR2 sequences are GTSNPN and SVGIG (reference sequence). Trimming removed 0 bases at V and 5 bases at J, with 8 bases between. There are 13 residues in the CDR3. The CDR3, as DNA: TGTGCCTGGAGTGTATCAGGGGATCAGCCCCAGCATTTT. It codes for CAWSVSGDQPQHF.

V and J are TRBV6-6 and TRBJ2-7, with D possibly TRBD2 on 6 matching bases. Deletions cut 8 bases from V and 3 bases from J, with 17 bases between. The CDR3 is made up of 14 amino acids. CDR1 is MNHNY, CDR2 SVGAGI, per germline (reference sequence). The chain's CDR3 is CASVETGVGYEQYF. CDR3 nucleotide sequence: TGTGCCAGCGTAGAAACGGGGGTCGGCTACGAGCAGTACTTC.